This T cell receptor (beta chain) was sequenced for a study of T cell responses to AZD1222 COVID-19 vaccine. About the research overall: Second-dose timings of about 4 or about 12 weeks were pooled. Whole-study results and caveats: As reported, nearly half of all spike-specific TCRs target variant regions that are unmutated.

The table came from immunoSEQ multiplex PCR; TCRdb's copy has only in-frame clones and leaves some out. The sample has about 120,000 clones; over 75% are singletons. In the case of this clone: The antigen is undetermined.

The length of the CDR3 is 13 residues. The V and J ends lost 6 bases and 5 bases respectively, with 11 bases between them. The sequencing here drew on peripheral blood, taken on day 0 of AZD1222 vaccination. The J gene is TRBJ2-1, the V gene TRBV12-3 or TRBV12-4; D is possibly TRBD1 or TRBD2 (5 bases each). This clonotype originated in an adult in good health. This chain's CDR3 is CASSRDRDNEQFF. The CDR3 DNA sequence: TGTGCCAGCAGCCGGGACCGCGACAATGAGCAGTTCTTC.